The next 15 T cell receptor beta chains were all read from a single sample in a study of graft-versus-host responses after intestinal transplantation. These TCRs are of unknown antigen specificity. Sequenced by immunoSEQ multiplex PCR; TCRdb stores in-frame clones only, minus some. The table lists around 90,000 clones, 80% to 95% of them singletons. The input for sequencing was unstimulated CD4+ T cells sorted from spleen or lymph node cells, taken before intestinal transplant. The source of these receptors is a human donor who received an intestinal transplant.

The chain employs TRBV28 and TRBJ2-7; 10 bases are shared with TRBD2. V was pared by 4 bases and J by 0 bases, with 0 bases of the junction left unmatched. The CDR3 spans 14 residues. Germline values: CDR1 MDHEN, CDR2 SYDVKM. CDR3 nucleotides: TGTGCCAGCAGTTCTAGCGGGAGCTCCTACGAGCAGTACTTC. As protein: CASSSSGSSYEQYF.

The V call is TRBV15, the J call TRBJ1-5; 8 nucleotides line up with TRBD1. This CDR3 has 15 residues. V was clipped by 5 bases and J by 3 bases; unmatched bases: 6. Per germline, CDR1 LNHNV and CDR2 YYDKDF (reference sequence). The CDR3 sequence is CATSVRTGPNQPQHF. DNA of the CDR3: TGTGCCACCAGCGTCAGGACAGGGCCCAATCAGCCCCAGCATTTT. The whole variable domain, filled in from reference TRBV15 and TRBJ1-5, reads DAMVIQNPRYQVTQFGKPVTLSCSQTLNHNVMYWYQQKSSQAPKLLFHYYDKDFNNEADTPDNFQSRRPNTSFCFLDIRSPGLGDTAMYLCATSVRTGPNQPQHFGDGTRLSIL.

V and J are TRBV14 and TRBJ1-2; 7 bases are shared with TRBD1. Trimming removed 4 bases from V and 7 bases from J; junction bases left unmatched: 6. The CDR3 contains 13 residues. Germline V gene lookup returns CDR1 SGHDN and CDR2 FVKESK. In DNA form, the CDR3 reads TGTGCCAGCAGCCTGGCCCGGGACAGTGGCTACACCTTC. It is translated as CASSLARDSGYTF.

The CDR3 nucleotides read TGTGCCAGCAGCTTGAATTTAGGGAAAGGGAGATTATACAATGAGCAGTTCTTC. Its translation: CASSLNLGKGRLYNEQFF. The chain carries TRBV5-6 and TRBJ2-1, with D possibly being TRBD2 (5 bases). The CDR3 is 18 residues long. The germline V and J ends were trimmed by 1 base and 4 bases, with 21 bases remaining between them. CDR1 and CDR2 from the germline V gene are SGHDT and YYEEEE.

The chain uses TRBV11-2 and TRBJ1-5; maybe TRBD1 (5 bases). This CDR3 is built from 15 residues. The germline CDR1 and CDR2 sequences are SGHAT and FQNNGV. V lost 4 bases, J lost 0 bases, and 10 bases lay in between. CDR3 nucleotides: TGTGCCAGCAGCTCGGGACCCTATAGCAATCAGCCCCAGCATTTT. Its protein is CASSSGPYSNQPQHF.

The J gene is TRBJ2-1, the V gene TRBV14, with TRBD2 matching over 7 bases. Trimming removed 2 bases from V and 4 bases from J; junction bases left unmatched: 8. This CDR3 comprises 16 residues. Germline V gene data show CDR1 as SGHDN and CDR2 as FVKESK. The CDR3 sequence is CASSQLPSGTYNEQFF. The CDR3 DNA reads as TGTGCCAGCAGCCAACTCCCTAGCGGCACTTACAATGAGCAGTTCTTC.

This chain joins TRBV25-1 and TRBJ1-2; D uncertain. The germline V and J ends were trimmed by 4 bases and 2 bases, with 11 bases remaining between them. There are 14 residues in the CDR3. CDR1 is MGHDK, CDR2 SYGVNS, per germline. The CDR3 region is CASSVGEENYGYTF. DNA of the CDR3: TGTGCCAGCAGTGTAGGAGAGGAGAACTATGGCTACACCTTC.

The J gene is TRBJ2-3, the V gene TRBV6-1, with 11 bases fitting TRBD2. J lost 1 base, V lost 4 bases, and 10 bases had no gene match. There are 18 residues in the CDR3. Germline values: CDR1 MNHNS, CDR2 SASEGT. The CDR3 protein is CASSVSWTSGSGTDTQYF. DNA for the CDR3: TGTGCCAGCAGTGTAAGCTGGACTAGCGGGTCCGGCACAGATACGCAGTATTTT.

This clone was seen once. V gene TRBV6-5 combines with J gene TRBJ2-3, with 7 bases lining up with TRBD2. The CDR3 sequence is 14 residues long. Germline trimming cut 8 bases from V and 2 bases from J; bases unmatched to any gene: 7. Per the germline V gene, CDR1 is MNHEY and CDR2 is SVGAGI. The CDR3 region is CASRPAGFTDTQYF. The CDR3 bases are TGTGCCAGCCGCCCAGCGGGGTTCACAGATACGCAGTATTTT.

The chain couples TRBV19 to TRBJ2-1; 7 bases line up with TRBD2. Germline V gives CDR1 LNHDA, CDR2 SQIVND (reference sequence). The CDR3 is 16 amino acids. Trimming removed 0 bases from V and 2 bases from J; junction bases left unmatched: 4. Here the CDR3 reads CASSIDSGTPYNEQFF. The CDR3 coding sequence is TGTGCCAGTAGTATAGACAGCGGGACCCCCTACAATGAGCAGTTCTTC.

This clone was counted a few times. This chain uses TRBV6-5 with TRBJ2-3, with a possible D match to TRBD2 (6 bases). Germline V gene sequence: CDR1 MNHEY, CDR2 SVGAGI. Trimming took 6 bases from V and 6 from J, leaving 13 bases between them. The CDR3 has 13 amino acids. The CDR3 sequence is CASRRLEMDTQYF. CDR3 bases: TGTGCCAGCAGGAGACTAGAAATGGATACGCAGTATTTT.

This rearrangement joins TRBV6-5 to TRBJ1-1, with no clear D. V lost 5 bases, J lost 5 bases, and 15 bases lay in between. There are 14 residues in the CDR3. The germline CDR1 and CDR2 sequences are MNHEY and SVGAGI. CDR3 DNA: TGTGCCAGCAGTGTGAAGGGAGGGTTGACTGAAGCTTTCTTT. As protein: CASSVKGGLTEAFF.

The rearrangement uses TRBV4-1 and TRBJ2-3; no clear D. Germline assignment: CDR1 MGHRA and CDR2 YSYEKL. V was trimmed by 1 base and J by 2 bases, leaving 7 bases between them. The CDR3 has 14 amino acids. Here the CDR3 reads CASSQAVTTDTQYF. CDR3 sequence (DNA): TGCGCCAGCAGCCAAGCCGTTACCACAGATACGCAGTATTTT.

The chain combines TRBV7-2 with TRBJ1-1; no definite D call. V was pared by 3 bases and J by 6 bases, with 11 bases between. Germline-derived CDR1 and CDR2 are SGHTA and FQGNSA. This CDR3 has 13 residues. The CDR3 is CASSFRLSPEAFF. The CDR3 DNA reads as TGTGCCAGCAGCTTTCGACTCTCCCCTGAAGCTTTCTTT. Based on the CDR3 plus reference TRBV7-2 and TRBJ1-1, the full variable domain is GAGVSQSPSNKVTEKGKDVELRCDPISGHTALYWYRQSLGQGLEFLIYFQGNSAPDKSGLPSDRFSAERTGGSVSTLTIQRTQQEDSAVYLCASSFRLSPEAFFGQGTRLTVV.

This clone was counted once. V usage is TRBV15 and J usage is TRBJ1-5; perhaps TRBD1 as D (5 bases). Germline values: CDR1 LNHNV, CDR2 YYDKDF (reference sequence). V shed 0 bases and J shed 9 bases, with 12 bases lying between them. The CDR3 sequence is 14 residues long. The CDR3 protein is CATSRDRGDAPQHF. The CDR3, as DNA: TGTGCCACCAGCAGAGATAGGGGAGATGCGCCCCAGCATTTT.